This entry lists 25 T cell receptor beta chains sequenced from one sample in a study of somatic mutations in cytotoxic T cells in rheumatoid arthritis (dated by TCRdb to 2017 to 2019). Receptor libraries were prepared by the immunoSEQ multiplex PCR assay. The source is immuneACCESS, and TCRdb retained only in-frame sequences with V and J called. Part of the clones is not carried over; for the studies checked, unresolved V genes explain less than half of this, and the remainder is unexplained. The sample profile shows about 9,200 clones; about 79% of them were found once. The top ten constitute approximately 40% of the sample. Sequencing was done on a sample of CD8+ T cells sorted from blood. These receptors all stem from an adult with rheumatoid arthritis.

This rearrangement joins TRBV10-3 to TRBJ2-5, with 8 bases fitting TRBD2. V trimming: 0 bases; J trimming: 2 bases; junction bases outside the gene matches: 5. This CDR3 is built from 16 residues. CDR1 is ENHRY and CDR2 is SYGVKD in the germline V gene. This chain's CDR3 is CAISESASGPQETQYF. The DNA of the CDR3 is TGTGCCATCAGTGAGTCGGCTAGCGGGCCACAAGAGACCCAGTACTTC.

V usage is TRBV5-6 and J usage is TRBJ2-7; 8 bases map to TRBD1. The CDR3 runs 16 residues. In germline, CDR1 is SGHDT, CDR2 YYEEEE. V lost 4 bases and J lost 5; bases outside the gene matches: 14. CDR3 in DNA: TGTGCCAGCAGCCCGGTGGGGCCGACAGGGGCCCACGAGCAGTACTTC. This codes for CASSPVGPTGAHEQYF.

The gene calls are TRBV4-1 and TRBJ1-6; D is unresolved. Germline values: CDR1 MGHRA, CDR2 YSYEKL. The CDR3 extends over 17 amino acids. The ends were cut back, 0 bases at V and 0 bases at J, with 9 bases in the middle. The CDR3 protein is CASSQDSVSSYNSPLHF. The CDR3 DNA reads TGCGCCAGCAGCCAAGATTCAGTTAGCTCCTATAATTCACCCCTCCACTTT.

This clone was picked up one time. The rearrangement joins TRBV2 to TRBJ2-7, with a weak D call TRBD1 (5 bases). The germline CDR1 and CDR2 sequences are SNHLY and FYNNEI. The CDR3 length is 13 residues. Trimming took off 5 bases at V and 1 base at J, with 9 bases between the two ends. The CDR3 coding sequence is TGTGCCAGCAGTATGGACACTTCCTACGAGCAGTACTTC. Its protein product is CASSMDTSYEQYF.

The rearrangement links TRBV5-6 to TRBJ1-2; TRBD1 is a possible D gene (6 bases). Trimming removed 0 bases at V and 7 bases at J, with 10 bases between. There are 13 residues in the CDR3. CDR1 and CDR2 (germline): SGHDT, YYEEEE. Written as DNA, the CDR3 is TGTGCCAGCAGCTTGGACAGGGTGGCTGGCTACACCTTC. It codes for CASSLDRVAGYTF.

This chain joins TRBV28 and TRBJ2-1; 12 nucleotides match TRBD2. The CDR3 consists of 15 residues. V was pared by 6 bases and J by 0 bases, with 0 bases of the junction left unmatched. Looked up from germline, CDR1 is MDHEN and CDR2 is SYDVKM. The CDR3 sequence: CASRTSGSSYNEQFF. Here the CDR3 DNA reads TGTGCCAGCAGGACTAGCGGGAGCTCCTACAATGAGCAGTTCTTC.

CDR3 bases: TGTGCCAGCAGTCTCGACAGGAACTATGGCTACACCTTC. It specifies CASSLDRNYGYTF. The V gene is TRBV6-5, the J gene TRBJ1-2; D possibly corresponds to TRBD1 (6 bases). Germline CDR1 reads MNHEY; CDR2 reads SVGAGI. CDR3 length equals 13 residues. Trimming removed 5 bases at V and 2 bases at J, with 9 bases between.

This clone was counted a single time. The chain couples TRBV6-4 to TRBJ2-3, with 12 bases aligning to TRBD2. The V gene end was trimmed by 5 bases and the J gene end by 4 bases; junction bases not matched to a gene: 4. This CDR3 has 15 amino acids. CDR1 and CDR2 (germline): MRHNA, SNTAGT. The CDR3 here is CASSTSSGGADTQYF. The CDR3 coding sequence is TGTGCCAGCAGTACATCTAGCGGGGGGGCAGATACGCAGTATTTT.

J is TRBJ2-1 and V is TRBV7-3; the D gene could be TRBD1 or TRBD2 (6 bases each). CDR3 length: 14 amino acids. The V and J ends lost 5 bases and 7 bases respectively, with 15 bases between them. Germline loops: CDR1 SGHTA, CDR2 FQGTGA. The CDR3 DNA reads TGTGCCAGCAGCGCCACCGGGGGCTGGAATGAGCAGTTCTTC. This encodes CASSATGGWNEQFF.

The rearrangement joins TRBV27 to TRBJ2-1, with D unresolved. V shed 4 bases and J shed 10 bases, with 8 bases lying between them. The CDR3 extends over 11 amino acids. Germline V lookup: CDR1 MNHEY, CDR2 SMNVEV (reference sequence). The CDR3 is CASSSVWEQFF. CDR3 nucleotide sequence: TGTGCCAGCAGTTCAGTATGGGAGCAGTTCTTC.

The V and J genes are TRBV5-8 and TRBJ2-5, with 15 bases matching TRBD2. The CDR3 runs 19 residues. V shed 2 bases and J 2 bases; nucleotides not matched to a gene: 10. Germline V gives CDR1 SGHTS, CDR2 YDEGEE. The CDR3 sequence: CASSFGVPGLAGGQETQYF. In nucleotides, the CDR3 is TGTGCCAGCAGCTTTGGAGTACCGGGACTAGCGGGGGGTCAAGAGACCCAGTACTTC.

The CDR3 loop is CASSGGQGGSSYEQYF. Here the CDR3 DNA reads TGCGCCAGCAGCGGAGGCCAGGGAGGGAGCTCCTACGAGCAGTACTTC. This chain uses TRBV5-1 with TRBJ2-7; 7 bases are shared with TRBD2. The CDR3 is 16 residues long. Germline loops: CDR1 SGHRS, CDR2 YFSETQ. Trimming cost V 4 bases and J 0 bases; bases outside gene matches: 10.

The chain links TRBV30 to TRBJ2-3; tentatively, D is TRBD1 (6 bases). CDR3 length: 15 residues. Trimming pared 0 bases from V and 2 bases from J, leaving 12 bases between. The germline CDR1 and CDR2 sequences are GTSNPN and SVGIG (reference sequence). Here the CDR3 DNA reads TGTGCCTGGAGTGTACTAGGGGGAGTCACAGATACGCAGTATTTT. It translates to CAWSVLGGVTDTQYF.

The chain combines TRBV6-5 with TRBJ2-7; possibly TRBD2 for D (6 bases). The CDR3 is 15 amino acids. Germline V CDR1 and CDR2: MNHEY, SVGAGI. V was pared by 8 bases and J by 4 bases, with 21 bases between. This CDR3 is CASDETGTGTYEQYF. The CDR3 nucleotides read TGTGCCAGCGACGAGACCGGGACGGGGACTTACGAGCAGTACTTC.

This clone was counted a single time. The chain combines TRBV19 with TRBJ2-3; 9 bases line up with TRBD2. CDR1 is LNHDA and CDR2 is SQIVND in the germline V gene (reference sequence). J lost 0 bases, V lost 3 bases, and 4 bases had no gene match. The length of the CDR3 is 16 residues. CDR3 bases: TGTGCCAGTAGTATGACTAGCGGTCCTAGCACAGATACGCAGTATTTT. Translating gives CASSMTSGPSTDTQYF.

The chain couples TRBV2 to TRBJ2-1; 11 bases agree with TRBD2. Trimming removed 6 bases from V and 1 base from J; junction bases left unmatched: 2. The CDR3 totals 15 residues. Germline V lookup: CDR1 SNHLY, CDR2 FYNNEI. This CDR3 reads CASRLAGGSYNEQFF. The CDR3 DNA reads TGTGCCAGCAGGCTAGCGGGAGGTTCCTACAATGAGCAGTTCTTC.

This clone was counted only a few times. The chain links TRBV7-2 to TRBJ2-7; D ambiguous. This CDR3 is 16 amino acids long. Germline V gene sequence: CDR1 SGHTA, CDR2 FQGNSA. With 4 bases removed from V and 0 bases from J, the gap between germline ends came to 16 bases. The CDR3 coding sequence is TGTGCCAGCAGCTCCATACCCTCGGCTTACTCCTACGAGCAGTACTTC. Translating gives CASSSIPSAYSYEQYF.

The chain carries TRBV4-2 and TRBJ2-7; TRBD2 agrees at 8 bases. V gave up 1 base and J gave up 2 bases; unmatched junction bases: 4. The CDR3 consists of 15 residues. Germline loops: CDR1 LGHNA, CDR2 YNFKEQ. The CDR3 DNA follows: TGTGCCAGCAGCCAAGTTTCGGGAGGGGCCTACGAGCAGTACTTC. It codes for CASSQVSGGAYEQYF.

The V and J genes are TRBV19 and TRBJ1-5; D gene ambiguous. The V end lost 8 bases, the J end lost 0 bases, and 23 bases lay between the germline ends. This CDR3 has 18 amino acids. Germline V gene data show CDR1 as LNHDA and CDR2 as SQIVND (reference sequence). Here the CDR3 reads CASAVLGLDPYSNQPQHF. CDR3 bases: TGTGCCAGTGCTGTACTCGGACTCGACCCTTATAGCAATCAGCCCCAGCATTTT.

This clone is hyperexpanded in the sample. The V call is TRBV27, the J call TRBJ2-2, with 13 bases that match TRBD2. In germline, CDR1 is MNHEY, CDR2 SMNVEV (reference sequence). CDR3 size: 15 residues. The V and J ends lost 7 bases and 4 bases, in that order; junction bases with no gene match: 3. CDR3 sequence reads: CASTGLAGVTGELFF. The CDR3 DNA reads TGTGCCAGCACCGGACTAGCGGGAGTCACCGGGGAGCTGTTTTTT.

This chain connects TRBV2 to TRBJ1-3; maybe TRBD1 (6 bases). Between the trimmed V and J ends, which lost 2 bases and 3 bases, there was a span of 14 bases. There are 16 residues in the CDR3. From germline, CDR1 is SNHLY and CDR2 FYNNEI. The CDR3 spells CASSEWGQGSGNTIYF. CDR3 sequence (DNA): TGTGCCAGCAGTGAATGGGGGCAGGGTAGTGGAAACACCATATATTTT.

In its sample, this clone was seen once. The chain uses TRBV4-1 and TRBJ2-7, with 9 positions matching TRBD1. This CDR3 has 15 amino acids. The junction had 7 bases not matched to a gene; V was cut back by 4 bases and J by 3 bases. The germline V gene has CDR1 MGHRA and CDR2 YSYEKL. CDR3 loop: CASSPAGTGSYEQYF. CDR3 DNA: TGCGCCAGCAGCCCGGCGGGGACAGGGAGCTACGAGCAGTACTTC.

The chain joins TRBV27 to TRBJ1-1; 10 bases agree with TRBD1. The CDR3 is 15 residues long. Germline-derived CDR1 and CDR2 are MNHEY and SMNVEV (reference sequence). V lost 0 bases to trimming and J lost 5 bases; unmatched junction nucleotides: 3. This chain's CDR3 is CASSLSGQGITEAFF. In nucleotides, the CDR3 is TGTGCCAGCAGTTTATCGGGACAGGGGATAACTGAAGCTTTCTTT.

This clone was seen a handful of times. J is TRBJ1-1 and V is TRBV5-1; the match to TRBD1 covers 11 bases. The ends lost 3 bases at V and 3 bases at J; junction bases unmatched: 1. The CDR3 sequence is 14 residues long. Germline assignment: CDR1 SGHRS and CDR2 YFSETQ. This CDR3 reads CASSWGQGDTEAFF. Here the CDR3 DNA reads TGCGCCAGCAGCTGGGGACAGGGGGACACTGAAGCTTTCTTT.

Written as DNA, the CDR3 is TGTGCCAGCAGCACCTTAACGGGGGATTACAATGAGCAGTTCTTC. Residues: CASSTLTGDYNEQFF. The genes are TRBV9 and TRBJ2-1; perhaps TRBD2 as D (6 bases). The CDR3 is 15 amino acids. Germline CDR1 SGDLS, CDR2 YYNGEE. V lost 4 bases and J lost 4, with 15 bases in between.